The TCR beta chain described here comes from a study of T-cell reconstitution after alpha-beta-depleted transplantation in children. Note on this clonotype: Its target is unknown.

Germline CDR1 and CDR2: SGHRS and YFSETQ. There are 17 residues in the CDR3. V was cut by 1 base and J by 0 bases, with 13 bases left in between. For TCRbeta, the library was prepared with unique molecular identifiers. A single record per CDR3 protein comes from TCRdb applying MiXCR to the PCR reads. The table records 130,000 to 150,000 distinct CDR3 sequences, more than 8% of them present only once. Study results and limitations: Most T-cell counts and diversity one year after the transplant came from T cells that were newly produced.

The sample here was PBMCs, mostly from graft donor cells, taken 180 days after TCRalphabeta/CD19-depleted stem cell transplant. This chain uses TRBV5-1 with TRBJ2-2; no clear D. This clonotype originated in a female patient aged 2 to 10 who had a stem cell transplant for congenital amegakaryocytic thrombocytopenia, so the T cells may come from the graft donor. Here the CDR3 DNA reads TGCGCCAGCAGCTTGAGTAGGGAAATCGCGAACACCGGGGAGCTGTTTTTT. Translation gives CASSLSREIANTGELFF.